The entry that follows covers one TCR beta chain sequence. The CDR3 has 14 amino acids. The germline CDR1 and CDR2 sequences are MDHEN and SYDVKM. V was clipped by 2 bases and J by 8 bases; unmatched bases: 6. The sample belongs to a study of beta chain features in type 1 diabetes. Investigators reverse transcribed all isolated RNA, so they sequenced expressed TCRB transcripts. Assay: immunoSEQ multiplex PCR; the TCRdb copy retains only in-frame clones and omits some. Among 900,000 or so clones listed, roughly 16% were seen once. The origin of this receptor is a woman younger than 35 in good health. Sequenced input: naive CD4+ T cells from blood. This chain connects TRBV28 to TRBJ1-2; 9 bases fit TRBD1. CDR3 DNA sequence: TGTGCCAGCAGTTTAGCGGACAGGGGCGAGGGCTACACCTTC. Encoded protein: CASSLADRGEGYTF.